This T cell receptor beta chain was obtained from a study of T cells in narcolepsy. Whole-study context: Healthy controls were enrolled alongside patients with narcolepsy type 1 or type 2. Whole-study findings and limits: In some patient and control memory CD4+ samples, autoreactive clones were absent. Healthy controls reportedly lacked the autoreactive clonotypes serially found in patients' blood. HCRT-specific and TRIB2-specific autoreactive clonotypes appeared among same-patient CSF and blood CD4+ clonotypes.

As to this clone: Its antigen is unidentified.

Using immunoSEQ multiplex PCR, the repertoire was profiled, and TCRdb retains in-frame clones only, with some absent. The table includes 30,000 to 45,000 clones, over 75% detected once. Trimming removed 5 bases at V and 10 bases at J, with 18 bases between. The germline gives CDR1 LNHNV, CDR2 YYDKDF (reference sequence). This CDR3 spans 15 amino acids. The specimen sequenced was CD45RA- memory CD4+ T cells from PBMCs. The chain links TRBV15 to TRBJ1-6, with D possibly being TRBD1 (5 bases). The source is a human donor with narcolepsy. CDR3 amino acids: CATSAKGMGGSPLHF. The CDR3 region has the DNA TGTGCCACCAGCGCAAAGGGGATGGGAGGGTCACCCCTCCACTTT.